This T cell receptor beta chain was recorded in a study of cytomegalovirus exposure and HLA in healthy donors. Study results and limitations: TCR beta chains numbering 164 were designated cytomegalovirus-associated. According to a subsequent analysis, TCR clusters from the first cohort were inclined to appear together in the 120 validation repertoires.

Concerning this clone itself: Its antigen is undetermined.

The donors were members of the validation cohort, which comprised about 120 subjects and was separate from the first cohort of 600 to 850 subjects. Some clones are missing from TCRdb's copy, which holds only in-frame ones; the method was immunoSEQ multiplex PCR. The sample has fewer than 150,000 clones, around 88% seen once. Germline CDR1 SGDLS, CDR2 YYNGEE. The J segment lost 3 bases and the V segment lost 2 bases, leaving 4 bases of the junction unmatched. The CDR3 covers 14 residues. The chain couples TRBV9 to TRBJ2-7, with TRBD2 identical over 8 bases. The sample was PBMCs. This receptor was taken from a woman between 18 and 29 years old in good health and CMV-seropositive. The CDR3 loop reads CASSVSGNLYEQYF. CDR3 nucleotides: TGTGCCAGCAGCGTTAGCGGGAACCTCTACGAGCAGTACTTC.